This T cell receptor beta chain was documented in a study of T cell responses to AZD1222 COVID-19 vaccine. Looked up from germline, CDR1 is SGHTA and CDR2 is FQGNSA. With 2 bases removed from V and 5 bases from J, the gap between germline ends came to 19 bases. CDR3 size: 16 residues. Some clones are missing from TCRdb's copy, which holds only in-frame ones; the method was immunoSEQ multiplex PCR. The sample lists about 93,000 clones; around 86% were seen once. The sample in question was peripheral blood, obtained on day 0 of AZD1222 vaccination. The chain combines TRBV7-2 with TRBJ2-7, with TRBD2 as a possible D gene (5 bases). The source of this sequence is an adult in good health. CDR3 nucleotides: TGTGCCAGCAGCTTACCCCTCGGGGTCGCTCCGGACGAGCAGTACTTC. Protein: CASSLPLGVAPDEQYF.